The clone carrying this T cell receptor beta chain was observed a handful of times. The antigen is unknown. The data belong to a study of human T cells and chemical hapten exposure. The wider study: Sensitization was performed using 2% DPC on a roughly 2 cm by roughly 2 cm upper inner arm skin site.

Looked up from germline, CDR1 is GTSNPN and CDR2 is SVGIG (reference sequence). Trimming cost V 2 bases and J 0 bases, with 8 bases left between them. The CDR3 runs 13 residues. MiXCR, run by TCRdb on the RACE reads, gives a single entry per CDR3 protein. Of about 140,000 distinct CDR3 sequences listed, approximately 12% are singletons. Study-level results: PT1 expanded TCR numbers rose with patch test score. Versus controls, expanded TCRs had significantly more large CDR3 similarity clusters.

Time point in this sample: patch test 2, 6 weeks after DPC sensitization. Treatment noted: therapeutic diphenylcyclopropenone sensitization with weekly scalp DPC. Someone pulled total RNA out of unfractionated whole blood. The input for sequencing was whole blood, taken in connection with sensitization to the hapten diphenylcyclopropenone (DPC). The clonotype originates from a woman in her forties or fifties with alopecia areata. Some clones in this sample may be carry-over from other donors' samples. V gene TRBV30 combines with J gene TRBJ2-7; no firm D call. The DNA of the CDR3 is TGTGCCTGGAGTAAGCAGGCCTCCTACGAGCAGTACTTC. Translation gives CAWSKQASYEQYF.